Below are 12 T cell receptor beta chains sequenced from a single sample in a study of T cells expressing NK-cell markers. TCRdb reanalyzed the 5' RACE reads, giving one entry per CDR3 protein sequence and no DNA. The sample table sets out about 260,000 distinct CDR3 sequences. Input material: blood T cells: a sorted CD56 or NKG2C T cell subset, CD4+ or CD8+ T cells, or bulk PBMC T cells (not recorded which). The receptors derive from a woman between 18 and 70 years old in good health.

CDR3 sequence reads: CASSFGQGAGTDEQFF. The chain links TRBV12-3 or TRBV12-4 to TRBJ2-1; TCRdb designates TRBD1, a call that cannot be tested without DNA. The CDR3 runs to 16 residues.

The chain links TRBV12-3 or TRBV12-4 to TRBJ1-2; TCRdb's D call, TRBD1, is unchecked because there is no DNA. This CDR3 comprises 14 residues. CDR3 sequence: CASSPTGSGYGYTF.

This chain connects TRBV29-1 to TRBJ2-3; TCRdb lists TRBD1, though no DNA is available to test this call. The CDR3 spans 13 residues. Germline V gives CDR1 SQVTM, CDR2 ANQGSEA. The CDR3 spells CSVRQASTDTQYF.

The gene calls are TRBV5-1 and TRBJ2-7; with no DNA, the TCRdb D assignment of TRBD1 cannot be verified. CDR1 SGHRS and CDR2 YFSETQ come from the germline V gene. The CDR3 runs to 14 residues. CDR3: CATRPQAGAYEQYF. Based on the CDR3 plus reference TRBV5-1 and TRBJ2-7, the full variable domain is KAGVTQTPRYLIKTRGQQVTLSCSPISGHRSVSWYQQTPGQGLQFLFEYFSETQRNKGNFPGRFSGRQFSNSRSEMNVSTLELGDSALYLCATRPQAGAYEQYFGPGTRLTVT.

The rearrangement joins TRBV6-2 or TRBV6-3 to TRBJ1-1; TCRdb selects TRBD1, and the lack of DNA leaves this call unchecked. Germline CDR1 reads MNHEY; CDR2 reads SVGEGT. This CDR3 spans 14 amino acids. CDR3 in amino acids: CASSPSLRGTEAFF.

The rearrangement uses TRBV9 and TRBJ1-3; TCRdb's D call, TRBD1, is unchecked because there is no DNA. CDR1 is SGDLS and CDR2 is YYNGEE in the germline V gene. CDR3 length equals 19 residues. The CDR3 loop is CASSVRINPGTAEENTIYF.

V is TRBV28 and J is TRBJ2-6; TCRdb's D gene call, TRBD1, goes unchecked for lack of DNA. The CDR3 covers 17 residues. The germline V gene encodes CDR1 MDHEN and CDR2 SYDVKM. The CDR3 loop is CASSLSRLGAGANVLTF.

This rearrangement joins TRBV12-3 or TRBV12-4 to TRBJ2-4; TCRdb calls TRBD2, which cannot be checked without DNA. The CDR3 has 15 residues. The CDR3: CASSYGGAGTNIQYF.

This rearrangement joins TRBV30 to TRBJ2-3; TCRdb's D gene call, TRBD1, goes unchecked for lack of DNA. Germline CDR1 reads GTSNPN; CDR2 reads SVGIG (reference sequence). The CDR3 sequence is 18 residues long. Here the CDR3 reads CAWSPVLSTGGTAYTQYF.

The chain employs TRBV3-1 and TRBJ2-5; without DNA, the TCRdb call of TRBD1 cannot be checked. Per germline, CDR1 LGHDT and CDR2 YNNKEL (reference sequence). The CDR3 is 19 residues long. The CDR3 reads CASSQEDWGVGIGEETQYF.

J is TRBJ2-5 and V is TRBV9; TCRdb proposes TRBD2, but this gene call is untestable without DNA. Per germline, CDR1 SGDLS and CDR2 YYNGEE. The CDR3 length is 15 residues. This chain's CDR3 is CASSVGGLPTETQYF.

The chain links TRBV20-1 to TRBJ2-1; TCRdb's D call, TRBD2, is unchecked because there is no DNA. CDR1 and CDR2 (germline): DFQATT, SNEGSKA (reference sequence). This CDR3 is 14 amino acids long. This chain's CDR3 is CSVTSGGAFNEQFF.